Presented here are 17 T cell receptor beta chains from one specimen sequenced in a study of blood T cell repertoires in COVID-19. Sequencing was performed with immunoSEQ multiplex PCR; in TCRdb, only in-frame clones are kept and a portion is missing. The table shows 130,000 to 150,000 clones, with 65% to 80% occurring only once. The sample was peripheral blood. All receptors come from an elderly man with acute or convalescent COVID-19.

This clone has ten or more counts. The rearrangement links TRBV5-1 to TRBJ2-5, with 8 bases identical to TRBD2. From germline, CDR1 is SGHRS and CDR2 YFSETQ. The CDR3 is made up of 15 amino acids. Trimming cost V 2 bases and J 2 bases; bases outside gene matches: 5. The CDR3 DNA reads as TGCGCCAGCAGCTTAAACAGCGGGGGACAAGAGACCCAGTACTTC. Translated: CASSLNSGGQETQYF.

V usage is TRBV6-1 and J usage is TRBJ2-3; TRBD1 agrees at 11 bases. The V segment lost 0 bases and the J segment 2 bases; nucleotides outside the gene matches: 4. The CDR3 totals 17 residues. CDR1 MNHNS and CDR2 SASEGT come from the germline V gene. The CDR3 protein is CASSEAWDRGNTDTQYF. The CDR3, as DNA: TGTGCCAGCAGTGAAGCTTGGGACAGGGGGAACACAGATACGCAGTATTTT.

The rearrangement uses TRBV2 and TRBJ1-5; D remains unclear. Germline lookup yields CDR1 SNHLY and CDR2 FYNNEI. The CDR3 consists of 14 residues. The ends were cut back, 5 bases at V and 6 bases at J, with 14 bases in the middle. The CDR3 reads CASSWEGQAQPQHF. CDR3 DNA sequence: TGTGCCAGCAGTTGGGAGGGTCAGGCTCAGCCCCAGCATTTT.

The genes are TRBV6-2 or TRBV6-3 and TRBJ1-2; 8 positions match TRBD1. The CDR3 has 17 residues. The germline gives CDR1 MNHEY, CDR2 SVGEGT. V lost 4 bases to trimming and J lost 4 bases; unmatched junction nucleotides: 14. The CDR3 sequence: CASSSRTGNPELYGYTF. The CDR3, as DNA: TGTGCCAGCAGTTCCCGGACAGGGAACCCGGAACTCTATGGCTACACCTTC.

The chain carries TRBV5-8 and TRBJ2-3, with D tentatively TRBD1 (6 bases). V lost 0 bases and J 0 bases, leaving 14 bases between the germline ends. CDR3 length equals 17 residues. Germline V gene sequence: CDR1 SGHTS, CDR2 YDEGEE. CDR3 DNA sequence: TGTGCCAGCAGCTTGGAACGGACAGCCCAGAGCACAGATACGCAGTATTTT. Amino acids: CASSLERTAQSTDTQYF.

A single count supports this clone. The rearrangement uses TRBV2 and TRBJ1-6; possible D gene TRBD1, 6 bases. Looked up from germline, CDR1 is SNHLY and CDR2 is FYNNEI. The V gene lost 3 bases and the J gene lost 6 bases, with 15 bases spanning the gap. This CDR3 region has 16 residues. CDR3 loop: CASSDWGGAFNSPLHF. The CDR3 DNA reads as TGTGCCAGCAGTGACTGGGGGGGGGCTTTTAATTCACCCCTCCACTTT.

Concerning this clone itself: The sample holds other DNA sequences that translate to the same CDR3. V and J are TRBV5-1 and TRBJ2-5; no clear D gene. V lost 0 bases and J lost 1, with 7 bases in between. The CDR3 loop spans 14 amino acids. Germline CDR1 reads SGHRS; CDR2 reads YFSETQ. The CDR3 DNA sequence: TGCGCCAGCAGCTTGGGCGGCAGCCAAGAGACCCAGTACTTC. Translated: CASSLGGSQETQYF.

The genes are TRBV28 and TRBJ2-5; D perhaps matches TRBD1 (6 bases). The CDR3 consists of 16 residues. V was clipped by 4 bases and J by 1 base, with 16 bases between them. Germline CDR1 and CDR2: MDHEN and SYDVKM. Here the CDR3 reads CASSSDVTGTQETQYF. DNA of the CDR3: TGTGCCAGCAGTTCCGACGTTACAGGGACCCAAGAGACCCAGTACTTC.

The V gene is TRBV5-1, the J gene TRBJ2-5, with D tentatively TRBD1 (5 bases). Germline CDR1 reads SGHRS; CDR2 reads YFSETQ. CDR3 size: 13 residues. V dropped 2 bases and J dropped 2 bases, with 7 bases sitting between them. The CDR3 region is CASSFTGQETQYF. The CDR3 DNA reads as TGCGCCAGCAGCTTCACAGGTCAAGAGACCCAGTACTTC.

This chain links TRBV28 with TRBJ1-6, with D tentatively TRBD1 (6 bases). Germline V gives CDR1 MDHEN, CDR2 SYDVKM. The CDR3 is made up of 15 amino acids. Trimming took off 6 bases at V and 0 bases at J, with 9 bases between the two ends. The CDR3 nucleotides read TGTGCCAGCAGAGAACAGGGCTCCTATAATTCACCCCTCCACTTT. Its protein is CASREQGSYNSPLHF.

V gene TRBV19 combines with J gene TRBJ1-1; D possibly corresponds to TRBD1 (5 bases). CDR3 length equals 13 residues. The V end lost 5 bases, the J end lost 1 base, and 8 bases lay between the germline ends. The V gene's germline CDR1 is LNHDA and CDR2 SQIVND (reference sequence). The chain's CDR3 is CASSPGENTEAFF. The CDR3 region has the DNA TGTGCCAGTAGTCCGGGGGAGAACACTGAAGCTTTCTTT.

This chain uses TRBV28 with TRBJ2-4; TRBD1 might be the D (5 bases). V was trimmed by 5 bases and J by 7 bases, leaving 15 bases between them. The CDR3 contains 14 residues. Germline CDR1 and CDR2: MDHEN and SYDVKM. CDR3 in amino acids: CASSPPGIRNIQYF. The DNA of the CDR3 is TGTGCCAGCAGTCCTCCAGGGATTAGGAACATTCAGTACTTC.

The V call is TRBV15, the J call TRBJ2-3; D is possibly TRBD1 (6 bases). In germline, CDR1 is LNHNV, CDR2 YYDKDF (reference sequence). Deletions cut 5 bases from V and 0 bases from J, with 15 bases between. This CDR3 has 16 residues. The CDR3 nucleotides are TGTGCCACCAGCCGTGGCGGACAGACTAGCACAGATACGCAGTATTTT. Translation gives CATSRGGQTSTDTQYF.

This clone was counted a few times. The chain couples TRBV15 to TRBJ2-6, with TRBD2 identical over 7 bases. V was pared by 5 bases and J by 0 bases, with 13 bases of the junction left unmatched. The CDR3 runs to 19 residues. Per germline, CDR1 LNHNV and CDR2 YYDKDF (reference sequence). CDR3 DNA: TGTGCCACCAGCGGACCACGGGGAGGGGCCCTCTCTGGGGCCAACGTCCTGACTTTC. As protein: CATSGPRGGALSGANVLTF.

This clone was seen a handful of times. CDR3 DNA sequence: TGTGCCAGCAGCCCCCCGGGGGGGGCGAATGAAAAACTGTTTTTT. Protein product: CASSPPGGANEKLFF. J is TRBJ1-4 and V is TRBV7-9; TRBD1 might be the D (6 bases). Trimming took 5 bases from V and 5 from J, leaving 15 bases between them. Looked up from germline, CDR1 is SEHNR and CDR2 is FQNEAQ (reference sequence). The CDR3 covers 15 residues.

J is TRBJ2-7 and V is TRBV7-2, with 10 positions matching TRBD1. V lost 5 bases, J lost 4 bases, and 5 bases stayed unmatched. This CDR3 is 14 amino acids long. Germline CDR1 SGHTA, CDR2 FQGNSA. The CDR3 protein is CASSRRQGAYEQYF. The CDR3 DNA sequence: TGTGCCAGCAGCCGGAGACAGGGGGCTTACGAGCAGTACTTC. The full variable domain, rest sourced from reference TRBV7-2 and TRBJ2-7, is GAGVSQSPSNKVTEKGKDVELRCDPISGHTALYWYRQSLGQGLEFLIYFQGNSAPDKSGLPSDRFSAERTGGSVSTLTIQRTQQEDSAVYLCASSRRQGAYEQYFGPGTRLTVT.

V usage is TRBV29-1 and J usage is TRBJ2-1; the match to TRBD2 covers 11 bases. Germline V lookup: CDR1 SQVTM, CDR2 ANQGSEA. The CDR3 length is 16 residues. With 4 bases clipped from V and 4 bases from J, the junction kept 9 bases outside the gene matches. The chain's CDR3 is CSVAKKLAGGYNEQFF. The DNA for the CDR3 is TGCAGCGTTGCCAAAAAGCTAGCGGGGGGATACAATGAGCAGTTCTTC.